Following are 2 T cell receptor beta chains from one sample sequenced in a study of blood T cells in healthy people across ages. A second PCR, run for about 7 to 11 cycles, used a sample-barcoded 5' primer plus a J-beta primer mix. TCRdb reprocessed the 5' RACE reads via MiXCR and lists one record per CDR3 protein. The sample records around 500,000 distinct CDR3 sequences, about 27% being singletons. Another study also made use of these data, one on T cells of mothers and their children.

Input material: blood. These receptors were obtained from a boy aged 2 to 10 in good health.

This clonotype was found a few times. V is TRBV15 and J is TRBJ2-5; the D call may be TRBD1 or TRBD2 (5 bases each). The last part of the DNA fits TRBJ2-1 better; the J call may be wrong. The CDR3 has 17 amino acids. CDR1 is LNHNV, CDR2 YYDKDF, per germline (reference sequence). CDR3 in DNA: TGTGCCACCAGCAGAGACAATACAGGAGGCCCTACAAATGAGCAGTTCTTC. The encoded protein is CATSRDNTGGPTNEQFF.

This rearrangement joins TRBV7-9 to TRBJ2-1; D not resolved. The V and J ends lost 5 bases and 6 bases respectively, with 8 bases between them. The CDR3 has 12 amino acids. Germline V gene lookup returns CDR1 SEHNR and CDR2 FQNEAQ (reference sequence). CDR3 residues: CASSQRTNEQFF. CDR3 nucleotide sequence: TGTGCCAGCAGCCAAAGGACCAATGAGCAGTTCTTC.